Detailed here is one T cell receptor beta chain. Its target is not known. The PCR ran on 60 Vbeta and 13 Jbeta primers. Repertoires were generated with immunoSEQ multiplex PCR, while TCRdb's copy carries only in-frame clones and drops some. The sample yields tens of thousands of clones, 86% seen once. CDR1 and CDR2 (germline): SNHLY, FYNNEI. CDR3 length: 14 residues. V was clipped by 1 base and J by 2 bases, with 9 bases between them. The data belong to a study of cytomegalovirus exposure and HLA in healthy donors. Study outcomes and limitations: An analysis was carried out later, and it reportedly showed fewer N-insertions in an Asian-associated ancestry cluster than the roughly 700-donor mean.

Sequencing used PBMCs. V is TRBV2 and J is TRBJ2-7; D unclear. This clonotype was sampled from a man aged 25-45 years in good health and CMV-seropositive. Written as DNA, the CDR3 is TGTGCCAGCAGTGAAGGGCCACCCCCCTACGAGCAGTACTTC. It is translated as CASSEGPPPYEQYF.